The T cell receptor (beta chain) under discussion was sequenced for a study of T cell responses to AZD1222 COVID-19 vaccine. Repertoires were generated with immunoSEQ multiplex PCR, while TCRdb's copy carries only in-frame clones and drops some. This sample carries more than 150,000 clones, almost 95% of them seen once, and the ten largest clones take under 11%. General observations from the study: The donor group comprised mostly white British people and more females; the analysis possibly underestimated clonal diversity.

The CDR3 runs to 18 residues. CDR1 is LGHNA, CDR2 YSLEER, per germline. Trimming took 0 bases from V and 4 from J; bases not matched to a gene: 11. Remarks on this clone: The antigen remains unidentified.

The clonotype originates from an adult in good health. This sample comprised peripheral blood, obtained on day 0 of AZD1222 vaccination. The chain combines TRBV4-3 with TRBJ2-3, with 9 bases aligning to TRBD2. The CDR3: CASSQDQFGGLAADTQYF. The CDR3, as DNA: TGCGCCAGCAGCCAAGATCAATTCGGGGGACTAGCCGCAGATACGCAGTATTTT.